The T cell receptor beta chain described here comes from a study of follicular helper T cells after annual influenza vaccination. Per the germline V gene, CDR1 is SGHTS and CDR2 is YDEGEE. This CDR3 is built from 17 residues. V shed 4 bases and J 3 bases; nucleotides not matched to a gene: 10. Here immunoSEQ multiplex PCR was the method, and the copy in TCRdb shows in-frame clones only, minus some. Here the sample spans 3,900 or so clones, about 81% being singletons. Time point of the sample: 2014-2015 season, 7 days after vaccination. The sequence derives from an adult who received the influenza vaccine. The chain employs TRBV5-8 and TRBJ1-6, with 7 nucleotides matching TRBD1. Material: CXCR5- memory CD4+ T cells sorted from blood, obtained 7 days after influenza vaccination. CDR3 residues: CASSATRDSFYNSPLHF. CDR3 bases: TGTGCCAGCAGCGCCACCCGGGACAGCTTCTATAATTCACCCCTCCACTTT.